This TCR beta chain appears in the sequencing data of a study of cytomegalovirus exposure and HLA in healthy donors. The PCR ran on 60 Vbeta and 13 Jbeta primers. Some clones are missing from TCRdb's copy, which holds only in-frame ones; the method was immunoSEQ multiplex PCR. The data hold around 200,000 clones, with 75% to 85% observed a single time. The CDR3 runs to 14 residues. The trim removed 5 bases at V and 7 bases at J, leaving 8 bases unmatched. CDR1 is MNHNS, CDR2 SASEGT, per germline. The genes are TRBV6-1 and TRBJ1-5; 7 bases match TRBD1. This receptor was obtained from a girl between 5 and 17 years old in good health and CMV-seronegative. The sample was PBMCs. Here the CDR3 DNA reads TGTGCCAGCAGTCCAACGACAGGGCACCAGCCCCAGCATTTT. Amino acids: CASSPTTGHQPQHF.